What follows are 12 T cell receptor beta chains derived from one specimen sequenced in a study of regulatory T cells in long-lasting Graves disease. The time point denotes: newly diagnosed GD, antithyroid drugs for less than 3 months. With RNA extracted from PBMCs as input, the TCR library was made. In building TCR beta libraries, iRepertoire HTBI primers were used together with Arm-PCR of CDR3 regions. Each CDR3 protein is one row after TCRdb ran MiXCR on the multiplex PCR reads. The table has roughly 610,000 distinct CDR3 sequences, 15% to 20% seen once. These same records also appear under a second study, on T cells in Graves' hyperthyroidism and ophthalmopathy.

The source was peripheral blood mononuclear cells (PBMCs), collected at new diagnosis, from a patient treated with antithyroid drugs. These receptors originate from a man between 18 and 35 years old with Graves disease.

The CDR3, as DNA: TGTGCTAGTGGTTTGAGAGGGACTAGCGGGAGGGCCTTGGATGAGCAGTTCTTC. As protein: CASGLRGTSGRALDEQFF. This chain connects TRBV12-5 to TRBJ2-1, with TRBD2 matching 16 bases. From germline, CDR1 is LGHNT and CDR2 FRNRAP. The CDR3 has 18 residues. V lost 2 bases, J lost 8 bases, and 9 bases stayed unmatched.

A few counts support this clonotype. The genes are TRBV4-1 and TRBJ1-2, with 7 positions matching TRBD1. Germline V gives CDR1 MGHRA, CDR2 YSYEKL. The CDR3 is 14 residues long. V shed 1 base and J 8 bases; nucleotides not matched to a gene: 7. CDR3 loop: CASSQGRGMEGYTF. The CDR3 DNA follows: TGCGCCAGCAGCCAAGGCAGGGGGATGGAGGGCTACACCTTC.

This clonotype was detected many times. The genes are TRBV7-2 and TRBJ2-5; possible D gene TRBD1, 6 bases. Germline CDR1 is SGHTA and CDR2 is FQGNSA. V was shortened by 4 bases and J by 4 bases, with 13 bases between the two germline ends. This CDR3 comprises 14 residues. The CDR3 region is CASSSPGQLETQYF. CDR3 in DNA: TGTGCCAGCAGCTCACCCGGACAGCTAGAGACCCAGTACTTC.

This clonotype has more than one count but fewer than ten. The J gene is TRBJ2-1, the V gene TRBV5-1; 9 bases map to TRBD2. Germline V CDR1 and CDR2: SGHRS, YFSETQ. The CDR3 extends over 15 amino acids. V lost 4 bases and J lost 9; bases outside the gene matches: 11. This CDR3 reads CASSPGMVAGVEQFF. The CDR3 DNA reads as TGCGCCAGCAGCCCTGGAATGGTAGCGGGAGTTGAGCAGTTCTTC.

This clonotype was counted only a few times. The chain uses TRBV4-2 and TRBJ1-4; D may be TRBD1 (5 bases). From germline, CDR1 is LGHNA and CDR2 YNFKEQ. The CDR3 runs 13 residues. The V and J ends lost 0 bases and 7 bases respectively, with 6 bases between them. DNA for the CDR3: TGTGCCAGCAGCCAAGAGGGGGGTGAAAAACTGTTTTTT. Translated, it gives CASSQEGGEKLFF.

The chain is built from TRBV7-9 and TRBJ2-7, with 8 positions matching TRBD1. The CDR3 extends over 15 amino acids. The V gene end was trimmed by 5 bases and the J gene end by 1 base; junction bases not matched to a gene: 7. Germline CDR1 is SEHNR and CDR2 is FQNEAQ (reference sequence). CDR3 sequence reads: CASSPRDRLSYEQYF. In DNA, the CDR3 is TGTGCCAGCAGCCCCAGGGACAGGCTATCCTACGAGCAGTACTTC. Full variable domain (missing parts from reference TRBV7-9 and TRBJ2-7): DTGVSQNPRHKITKRGQNVTFRCDPISEHNRLYWYRQTLGQGPEFLTYFQNEAQLEKSRLLSDRFSAERPKGSFSTLEIQRTEQGDSAMYLCASSPRDRLSYEQYFGPGTRLTVT.

The chain links TRBV19 to TRBJ1-4; D remains unclear. This CDR3 comprises 15 residues. CDR1 is LNHDA and CDR2 is SQIVND in the germline V gene (reference sequence). The ends were cut back, 4 bases at V and 0 bases at J, with 9 bases in the middle. The CDR3 is CASSSVPATNEKLFF. The CDR3 DNA follows: TGTGCCAGTAGTAGTGTGCCAGCAACTAATGAAAAACTGTTTTTT.

There are a few counts of this clonotype. The chain combines TRBV5-8 with TRBJ1-1; possibly TRBD1 for D (5 bases). V shed 2 bases and J shed 5 bases, with 28 bases lying between them. The CDR3 extends over 19 amino acids. CDR1 and CDR2 (germline): SGHTS, YDEGEE. In DNA, the CDR3 is TGTGCCAGCAGCTTTCGGACACTGGACCTATTCTCTCCGGGGACTGAAGCTTTCTTT. Its protein product is CASSFRTLDLFSPGTEAFF.

This clonotype was observed a handful of times. The gene calls are TRBV20-1 and TRBJ2-6; either TRBD1 or TRBD2 may fit D (7 bases each). V lost 0 bases and J lost 0, with 9 bases in between. Germline V CDR1 and CDR2: DFQATT, SNEGSKA (reference sequence). The CDR3 sequence is 16 residues long. Written as DNA, the CDR3 is TGCAGTGCTAGAGACAGGGGGGGCTCTGGGGCCAACGTCCTGACTTTC. Protein: CSARDRGGSGANVLTF.

At least ten counts were recorded for this clonotype. The V and J genes are TRBV27 and TRBJ2-7; 12 nucleotides align to TRBD1. This CDR3 region has 15 residues. The trim removed 5 bases at V and 4 bases at J, leaving 6 bases unmatched. The V gene's germline CDR1 is MNHEY and CDR2 SMNVEV (reference sequence). The CDR3 sequence is CASSPGTGGIYEQYF. In DNA form, the CDR3 reads TGTGCCAGCAGTCCGGGGACAGGGGGCATATACGAGCAGTACTTC.

The sample holds many counts of this clonotype. V and J are TRBV28 and TRBJ2-1; TRBD2 matches at 9 bases. Germline CDR1 reads MDHEN; CDR2 reads SYDVKM. Germline trimming cut 7 bases from V and 0 bases from J; bases unmatched to any gene: 19. This CDR3 is 20 amino acids long. CDR3 nucleotide sequence: TGTGCCAGCACACCTAAAAAGAGGACTAGCGTTTTTAGCTCCTACAATGAGCAGTTCTTC. Its translation is CASTPKKRTSVFSSYNEQFF.

With regard to this clonotype: A far bigger clonotype differs at one base, so this is likely a read error. V and J are TRBV7-2 and TRBJ2-3; D not certain. This CDR3 contains 14 residues. CDR1 and CDR2 (germline): SGHTA, FQGNSA. CDR3 sequence (DNA): TGTGCCAGCAGCTTACGGGTCGGCACAGATACGCGGTATTTT. Translation: CASSLRVGTDTRYF.